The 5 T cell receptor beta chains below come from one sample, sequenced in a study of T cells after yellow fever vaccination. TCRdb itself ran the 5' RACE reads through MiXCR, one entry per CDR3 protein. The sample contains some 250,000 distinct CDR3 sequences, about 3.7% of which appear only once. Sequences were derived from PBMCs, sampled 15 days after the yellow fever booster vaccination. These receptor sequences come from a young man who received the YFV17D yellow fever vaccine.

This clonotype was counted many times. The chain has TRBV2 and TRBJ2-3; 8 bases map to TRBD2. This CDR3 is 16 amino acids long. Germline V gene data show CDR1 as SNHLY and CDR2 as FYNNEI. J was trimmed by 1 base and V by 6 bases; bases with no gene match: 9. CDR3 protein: CASRDIRGGRTDTQYF. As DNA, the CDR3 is TGTGCCAGCAGGGACATTCGCGGGGGGCGCACAGATACGCAGTATTTT.

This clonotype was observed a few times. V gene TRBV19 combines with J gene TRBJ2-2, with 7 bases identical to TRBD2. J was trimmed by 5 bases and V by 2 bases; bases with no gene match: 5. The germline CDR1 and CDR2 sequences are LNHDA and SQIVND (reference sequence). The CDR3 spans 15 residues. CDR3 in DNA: TGTGCCAGTAGTATAAAGCGGGGTCTGACCGGGGAGCTGTTTTTT. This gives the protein CASSIKRGLTGELFF. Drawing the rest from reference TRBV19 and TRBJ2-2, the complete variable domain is DGGITQSPKYLFRKEGQNVTLSCEQNLNHDAMYWYRQDPGQGLRLIYYSQIVNDFQKGDIAEGYSVSREKKESFPLTVTSAQKNPTAFYLCASSIKRGLTGELFFGEGSRLTVL.

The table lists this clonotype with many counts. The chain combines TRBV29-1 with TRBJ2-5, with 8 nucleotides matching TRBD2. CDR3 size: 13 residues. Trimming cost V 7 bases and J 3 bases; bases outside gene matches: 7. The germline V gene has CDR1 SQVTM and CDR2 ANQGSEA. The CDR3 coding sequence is TGCAGCGAGCGGCAGCGGGGGAAAGAGACCCAGTACTTC. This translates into CSERQRGKETQYF.

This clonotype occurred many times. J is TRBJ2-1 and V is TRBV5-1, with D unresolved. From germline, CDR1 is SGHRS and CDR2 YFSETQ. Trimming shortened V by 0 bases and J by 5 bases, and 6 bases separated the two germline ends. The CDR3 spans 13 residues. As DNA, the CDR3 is TGCGCCAGCAGCTTGGGGGCAGACAATGAGCAGTTCTTC. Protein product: CASSLGADNEQFF.

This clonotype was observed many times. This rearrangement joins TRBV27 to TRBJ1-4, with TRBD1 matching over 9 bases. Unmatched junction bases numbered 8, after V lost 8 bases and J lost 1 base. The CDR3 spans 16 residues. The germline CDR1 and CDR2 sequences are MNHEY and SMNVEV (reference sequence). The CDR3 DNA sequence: TGTGCCAGCCCTACCGGGACAGGGAGAACTAATGAAAAACTGTTTTTT. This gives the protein CASPTGTGRTNEKLFF. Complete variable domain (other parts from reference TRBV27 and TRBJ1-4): EAQVTQNPRYLITVTGKKLTVTCSQNMNHEYMSWYRQDPGLGLRQIYYSMNVEVTDKGDVPEGYKVSRKEKRNFPLILESPSPNQTSLYFCASPTGTGRTNEKLFFGSGTQLSVL.